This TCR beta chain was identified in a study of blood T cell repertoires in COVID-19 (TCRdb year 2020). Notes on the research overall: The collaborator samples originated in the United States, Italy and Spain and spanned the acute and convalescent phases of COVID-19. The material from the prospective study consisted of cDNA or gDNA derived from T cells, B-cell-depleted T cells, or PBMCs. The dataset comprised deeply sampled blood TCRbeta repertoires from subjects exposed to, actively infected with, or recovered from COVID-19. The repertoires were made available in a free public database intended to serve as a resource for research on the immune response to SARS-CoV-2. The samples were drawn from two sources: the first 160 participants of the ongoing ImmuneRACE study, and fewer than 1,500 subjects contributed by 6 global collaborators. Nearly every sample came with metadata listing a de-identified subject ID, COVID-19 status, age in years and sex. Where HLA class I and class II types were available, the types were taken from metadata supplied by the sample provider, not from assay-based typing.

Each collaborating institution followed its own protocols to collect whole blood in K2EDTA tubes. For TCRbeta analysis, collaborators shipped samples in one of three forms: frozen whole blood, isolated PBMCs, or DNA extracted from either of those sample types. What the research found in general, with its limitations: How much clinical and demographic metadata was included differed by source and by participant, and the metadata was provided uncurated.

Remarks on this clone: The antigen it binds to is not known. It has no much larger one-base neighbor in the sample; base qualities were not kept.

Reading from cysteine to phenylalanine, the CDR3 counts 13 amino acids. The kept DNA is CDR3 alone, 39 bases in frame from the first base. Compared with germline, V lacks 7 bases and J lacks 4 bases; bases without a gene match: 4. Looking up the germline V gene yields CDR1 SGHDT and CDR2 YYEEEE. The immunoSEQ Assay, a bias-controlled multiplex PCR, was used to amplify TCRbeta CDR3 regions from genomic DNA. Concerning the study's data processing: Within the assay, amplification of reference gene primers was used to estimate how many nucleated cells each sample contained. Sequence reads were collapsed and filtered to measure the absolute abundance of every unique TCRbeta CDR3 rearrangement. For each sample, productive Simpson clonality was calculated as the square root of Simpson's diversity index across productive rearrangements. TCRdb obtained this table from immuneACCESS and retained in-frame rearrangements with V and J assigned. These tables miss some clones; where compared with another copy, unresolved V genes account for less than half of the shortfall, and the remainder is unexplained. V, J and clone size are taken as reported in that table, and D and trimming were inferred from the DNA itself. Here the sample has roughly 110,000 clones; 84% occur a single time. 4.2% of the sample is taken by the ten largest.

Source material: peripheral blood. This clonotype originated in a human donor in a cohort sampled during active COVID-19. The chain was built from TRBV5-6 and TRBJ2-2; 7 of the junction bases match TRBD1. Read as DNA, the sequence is TGTGCCAGCGCAACAGGGGTCACCGGGGAGCTGTTTTTT. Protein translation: CASATGVTGELFF.